This record covers a single T cell receptor (beta chain). The antigen remains undetermined. This sample was taken from a study of CD8 T cells in ankylosing spondylitis. Molecular-barcoded quantitative 5'-RACE produced these TCR beta libraries. A single record per CDR3 protein comes from TCRdb applying MiXCR to the 5' RACE reads. The repertoire includes about 340,000 distinct CDR3 sequences, 6.5% to 10% of them detected once, and about 14% sits in the top ten. This CDR3 has 18 residues. Germline V gives CDR1 DFQATT, CDR2 SNEGSKA (reference sequence). V shed 2 bases, J shed 2 bases, and the junction held 17 bases outside the gene matches. Study-wide points: In peripheral blood, disease-linked CD8+ clones occurred at relatively low frequencies. Characteristic of ankylosing spondylitis blood, it appeared, was a TCR beta motif comprising eight highly homologous variants. Previously reported in reactive arthritis synovial fluid and blood were some of the motif variants. Significantly higher representation of disease-linked clones was reported for matched ankylosing spondylitis synovial fluid.

The receptor was derived from a male donor with ankylosing spondylitis. The sample consisted of blood, either unsorted or a sorted T cell fraction (not recorded which). The V gene is TRBV20-1, the J gene TRBJ2-5, with 7 positions matching TRBD1. In DNA, the CDR3 is TGCAGTGCTAGACCTCCGCCGGGACAGCCTGGGGTACAAGAGACCCAGTACTTC. It specifies CSARPPPGQPGVQETQYF.